This T cell receptor (beta chain) was retrieved from a study of cytomegalovirus exposure and HLA in healthy donors. Primers included in the PCR were 60 Vbeta and 13 Jbeta primers. Assay: immunoSEQ multiplex PCR; the TCRdb copy retains only in-frame clones and omits some. This sample yields roughly 190,000 clones, of which 70% to 75% are seen a single time; approximately 5% belongs to the top ten. Looked up from germline, CDR1 is SGHRS and CDR2 is YFSETQ. CDR3 length equals 14 residues. V dropped 3 bases and J dropped 4; count of bases not matched to a gene: 3. This TCR was recovered from a man between 25 and 39 years old in good health and CMV-seropositive. The genes are TRBV5-1 and TRBJ1-1; 10 bases fit TRBD1. The sequenced sample consisted of PBMCs. The CDR3 sequence: CASSSRTGGTEAFF. DNA of the CDR3: TGCGCCAGCAGCTCCAGGACAGGGGGCACTGAAGCTTTCTTT. Full variable domain (remainder filled in from reference TRBV5-1 and TRBJ1-1): KAGVTQTPRYLIKTRGQQVTLSCSPISGHRSVSWYQQTPGQGLQFLFEYFSETQRNKGNFPGRFSGRQFSNSRSEMNVSTLELGDSALYLCASSSRTGGTEAFFGQGTRLTVV.